The rows below give T cell receptor beta chains drawn from one sample of a study of cytomegalovirus exposure and HLA in healthy donors. Assay used: immunoSEQ multiplex PCR; TCRdb lists only in-frame clones, some missing. Among 150,000 or so clones listed, roughly 80% were seen once. Sequenced sample: PBMCs. These receptor sequences come from a woman aged 40 to 50 in good health and CMV-seropositive. The CDR3 runs from the conserved cysteine through the conserved F or W. A D gene is named only where the DNA matches it firmly. Some rows mark clone size as missing; the rest say once, few, many or name a class of expanded clone.

.,.,TRBJ2-7,TRBV5-1,CASSILGGPAYEQYF,TGCGCCAGCAGCATCCTCGGGGGTCCGGCCTACGAGCAGTACTTC
.,.,TRBJ1-2,TRBV9,CASSPQRGEIYGYTF,TGTGCCAGCAGCCCCCAGCGGGGGGAAATCTATGGCTACACCTTC
TRBD1,.,TRBJ2-4,TRBV5-1,CASSLTGDKNIQYF,TGCGCCAGCAGCTTAACAGGGGATAAAAACATTCAGTACTTC
TRBD1,.,TRBJ1-2,TRBV28,CASSLTGAGYGYTF,TGTGCCAGCAGCCTGACAGGGGCTGGGTATGGCTACACCTTC
.,once,TRBJ1-1,TRBV18,CASSLQMGQGSSDTEAFF,TGTGCCAGCTCACTACAGATGGGCCAGGGGTCCTCGGACACTGAAGCTTTCTTT
TRBD1,.,TRBJ1-2,TRBV5-6,CASSLKGASHGYTF,TGTGCCAGCAGCTTGAAGGGGGCTAGTCATGGCTACACCTTC
.,.,TRBJ2-3,TRBV7-3,CASSLTPLGTDTQYF,TGTGCCAGCAGCTTGACCCCCCTCGGGACAGATACGCAGTATTTT
.,.,TRBJ1-1,TRBV5-8,CASSLAFRSAEAFF,TGTGCCAGCAGCTTGGCCTTTCGAAGCGCTGAAGCTTTCTTT
.,.,TRBJ2-3,TRBV9,CASSVVAGTDTQYF,TGTGCCAGCAGCGTAGTGGCAGGCACAGATACGCAGTATTTT
TRBD2,.,TRBJ2-3,TRBV10-3,CAISESEAGGPDTQYF,TGTGCCATCAGTGAGTCCGAGGCGGGAGGGCCAGATACGCAGTATTTT
TRBD2,.,TRBJ2-7,TRBV4-1,CASSQEFVTSSSYEQYF,TGCGCCAGCAGCCAAGAGTTTGTGACTAGCTCATCCTACGAGCAGTACTTC
.,.,TRBJ2-7,TRBV11-1,CASSLGRPYEQYF,TGTGCCAGCAGCTTGGGCAGGCCCTACGAGCAGTACTTC
.,.,TRBJ1-2,TRBV11-2,CASSLVATDYYGYTF,TGTGCCAGCAGCTTAGTAGCGACTGACTATTATGGCTACACCTTC
TRBD1,few,TRBJ2-7,TRBV7-9,CASSLVTGGSSYEQYF,TGTGCCAGCAGCTTAGTTACAGGGGGGAGCTCCTACGAGCAGTACTTC
TRBD1,once,TRBJ2-7,TRBV30,CAWSGRGQGAKAYEQYF,TGTGCCTGGAGTGGGCGCGGACAGGGGGCAAAGGCCTACGAGCAGTACTTC
TRBD2,.,TRBJ2-5,TRBV2,CASSTGGGWETQYF,TGTGCCAGCAGTACTGGCGGGGGATGGGAGACCCAGTACTTC
.,.,TRBJ2-7,TRBV5-5,CASSLAGVSHYEQYF,TGTGCCAGCAGCTTGGCCGGGGTAAGTCACTACGAGCAGTACTTC
.,.,TRBJ2-2,TRBV5-1,CASSSVLDTGELFF,TGCGCCAGCAGCTCCGTCCTAGACACCGGGGAGCTGTTTTTT
TRBD2,.,TRBJ2-7,TRBV27,CASSTSRLAGRHEQYF,TGTGCCAGCAGTACCTCAAGACTAGCCGGACGCCACGAGCAGTACTTC
.,once,TRBJ2-1,TRBV4-2,CASSQDMGGVGDEQFF,TGTGCCAGCAGCCAAGATATGGGGGGAGTGGGGGATGAGCAGTTCTTC
TRBD2,.,TRBJ2-2,TRBV28,CASSTGQGRLAGSTGELFF,TGTGCCAGCAGTACCGGACAGGGTCGACTAGCGGGAAGCACCGGGGAGCTGTTTTTT
.,.,TRBJ2-1,TRBV18,CASSPPGVYGDEQFF,TGTGCCAGCTCACCCCCCGGGGTATATGGGGATGAGCAGTTCTTC
TRBD1,.,TRBJ2-7,TRBV2,CASSGQGVNYEQYF,TGTGCCAGCAGTGGACAGGGAGTTAACTACGAGCAGTACTTC
.,.,TRBJ2-3,TRBV5-4,CASSREQDTQYF,TGTGCCAGCAGCAGGGAGCAGGATACGCAGTATTTT
.,few,TRBJ1-2,TRBV19,CASSGYRDGYTF,TGTGCCAGTAGCGGATACAGGGATGGCTACACCTTC
TRBD1,.,TRBJ1-2,TRBV18,CASSPPGTGRARGYTF,TGTGCCAGCTCACCACCGGGGACAGGGCGAGCGAGGGGCTACACCTTC
.,.,TRBJ1-1,TRBV5-5,CASSLGRGMNTEAFF,TGTGCCAGCAGCTTAGGTAGAGGGATGAACACTGAAGCTTTCTTT
.,once,TRBJ2-7,TRBV19,CASSIAKGAYEQYF,TGTGCCAGTAGTATAGCAAAGGGGGCCTACGAGCAGTACTTC
.,.,TRBJ2-7,TRBV27,CASGIANYEQYF,TGTGCCAGCGGCATAGCGAACTACGAGCAGTACTTC
TRBD2,.,TRBJ2-7,TRBV19,CASSITASGSMDEQYF,TGTGCCAGTAGTATTACCGCTAGCGGGAGTATGGACGAGCAGTACTTC
TRBD1,once,TRBJ2-7,TRBV7-9,CASSLAGQGRYEQYF,TGTGCCAGCAGCTTAGCGGGACAGGGGCGCTACGAGCAGTACTTC
TRBD1,.,TRBJ1-4,TRBV19,CASSSQPGQGSEKLFF,TGTGCCAGTAGTAGCCAACCGGGACAGGGGTCTGAAAAACTGTTTTTT
TRBD2,once,TRBJ2-1,TRBV27,CASSSAGGVYNEQFF,TGTGCCAGCAGTTCTGCGGGAGGAGTCTACAATGAGCAGTTCTTC
.,.,TRBJ2-7,TRBV27,CASSRTVSYEQYF,TGTGCCAGCAGTCGGACAGTTTCCTACGAGCAGTACTTC
.,.,TRBJ1-6,TRBV4-3,CASSQDQGDSGSYNSPLHF,TGCGCCAGCAGCCAAGATCAGGGCGACAGTGGATCCTATAATTCACCCCTCCACTTT
TRBD1,.,TRBJ1-2,TRBV19,CASSPRDSYGYTF,TGTGCCAGTAGTCCCCGGGACAGCTATGGCTACACCTTC
.,.,TRBJ1-5,TRBV4-1,CASSPQAGLGQPQHF,TGCGCCAGCAGCCCCCAGGCAGGGTTGGGTCAGCCCCAGCATTTT
.,once,TRBJ2-2,TRBV7-2,CASSLGLVPNTGELFF,TGTGCCAGCAGCTTAGGGCTAGTCCCGAACACCGGGGAGCTGTTTTTT
.,.,TRBJ1-1,TRBV27,CASSPSLNTEAFF,TGTGCCAGCAGTCCCTCGTTGAACACTGAAGCTTTCTTT
.,.,TRBJ1-2,TRBV11-1,CASSDTGARGYTF,TGTGCCAGCAGCGACACAGGCGCGAGAGGCTACACCTTC
TRBD2,.,TRBJ2-7,TRBV11-2,CASSYGLAGNEQYF,TGTGCCAGCAGTTACGGACTAGCGGGGAACGAGCAGTACTTC
.,.,TRBJ1-3,TRBV6-1,CASSPSSGNTIYF,TGTGCCAGCAGCCCGAGCTCTGGAAACACCATATATTTT
.,.,TRBJ2-3,TRBV5-1,CASRRDSTDTQYF,TGCGCCAGCAGGAGGGATAGCACAGATACGCAGTATTTT
TRBD2,.,TRBJ2-7,TRBV7-3,CASSPTGLAGCEQYF,TGTGCCAGCAGCCCCACGGGACTAGCGGGATGCGAGCAGTACTTC
TRBD2,few,TRBJ2-3,TRBV4-1,CASSHKPSGTSNTDTQYF,TGCGCCAGCAGCCATAAACCCAGCGGGACTAGCAACACAGATACGCAGTATTTT
TRBD1,.,TRBJ2-3,TRBV7-2,CASSSGTGYPTDTQYF,TGTGCCAGCAGCTCTGGGACAGGCTATCCCACAGATACGCAGTATTTT
.,.,TRBJ2-7,TRBV5-4,CASSLTAGGWNEQYF,TGTGCCAGCAGCTTGACGGCAGGGGGGTGGAACGAGCAGTACTTC
TRBD1,once,TRBJ2-7,TRBV10-3,CAIRAGTASYEQYF,TGTGCCATCAGAGCCGGGACAGCTTCCTACGAGCAGTACTTC
.,.,TRBJ1-2,TRBV5-1,CASSPSAGHYTF,TGCGCCAGCAGCCCAAGTGCAGGGCACTACACCTTC
.,once,TRBJ1-1,TRBV4-1,CASSHRPQGTEAFF,TGCGCCAGCAGCCATAGACCCCAGGGTACTGAAGCTTTCTTT
TRBD2,.,TRBJ2-3,TRBV28,CASSYTSGSGTDTQYF,TGTGCCAGCAGTTATACTAGCGGGAGTGGGACAGATACGCAGTATTTT
.,.,TRBJ1-2,TRBV4-1,CASSLTNRPLNYGYTF,TGCGCCAGCAGCCTTACTAACAGGCCCCTTAACTATGGCTACACCTTC
.,few,TRBJ2-1,TRBV6-1,CASTRETTDEQFF,TGTGCCAGCACCAGAGAGACTACCGATGAGCAGTTCTTC